These 10 T cell receptor beta chains came from one sample sequenced in a study of beta chain features in type 1 diabetes. The isolated RNA, all of it, was reverse transcribed, so expressed TCRB transcripts were what got sequenced. TCRdb's table, derived via immunoSEQ multiplex PCR, lists solely in-frame clones and lacks some. The sample lists under 300,000 clones, 25% to 35% occurring once. The sequenced sample consisted of central memory CD4+ T cells from blood. All receptors derive from a man aged 25 to 40 in good health.

This clone was detected only a few times. J is TRBJ2-7 and V is TRBV7-2, with D possibly TRBD1 on 5 matching bases. Germline values: CDR1 SGHTA, CDR2 FQGNSA. The CDR3 is 17 amino acids. Trimming removed 5 bases from V and 3 bases from J, with 23 bases in between. CDR3 in DNA: TGTGCCAGCAGCCCCTACCTTGGGGCAGGCAATAGCTACGAGCAGTACTTC. Protein product: CASSPYLGAGNSYEQYF.

J is TRBJ2-7 and V is TRBV10-3; 8 bases fit TRBD1. CDR1 and CDR2 (germline): ENHRY, SYGVKD. CDR3 length: 15 residues. Trimming cost V 0 bases and J 7 bases; bases outside gene matches: 8. CDR3 protein: CAISESTGQVGEQYF. The CDR3 DNA follows: TGTGCCATCAGTGAGTCTACGGGACAGGTCGGGGAGCAGTACTTC.

V gene TRBV27 combines with J gene TRBJ2-7; 7 nucleotides match TRBD2. Germline V CDR1 and CDR2: MNHEY, SMNVEV (reference sequence). The CDR3 covers 14 residues. Losses at the gene ends were 4 bases for V and 6 bases for J; bases not matched to a gene: 9. The CDR3 nucleotides are TGTGCCAGCAGTTCCCGGGGCGGGAGTGGCGAGCAGTACTTC. Its translation: CASSSRGGSGEQYF.

CDR3 protein: CASSFDTEAFF. For the CDR3, the DNA is TGTGCCAGCAGCTTTGACACTGAAGCTTTCTTT. This chain uses TRBV7-9 with TRBJ1-1; D call uncertain. The CDR3 has 11 amino acids. V lost 3 bases, J lost 3 bases, and 2 bases lay in between. Germline CDR1 is SEHNR and CDR2 is FQNEAQ (reference sequence).

This clone showed up many times. This chain joins TRBV10-1 and TRBJ2-3, with 7 nucleotides matching TRBD2. CDR3 size: 14 residues. V trimming: 3 bases; J trimming: 4 bases; junction bases outside the gene matches: 4. Germline V lookup: CDR1 WNHNN, CDR2 SYGVQD (reference sequence). CDR3 sequence reads: CASSDPSGSDTQYF. The CDR3 nucleotides are TGCGCCAGCAGTGACCCTAGCGGCTCAGATACGCAGTATTTT.

This clone was observed many times. The V call is TRBV4-2, the J call TRBJ2-7; D unresolved. V was clipped by 0 bases and J by 6 bases, with 15 bases between them. This CDR3 spans 15 amino acids. The germline CDR1 and CDR2 sequences are LGHNA and YNFKEQ. The CDR3 sequence is CASSQDPATIGEQYF. DNA for the CDR3: TGTGCCAGCAGCCAAGATCCCGCGACAATAGGCGAGCAGTACTTC.

The genes are TRBV5-4 and TRBJ2-3, with TRBD2 matching over 9 bases. V trimming: 0 bases; J trimming: 2 bases; junction bases outside the gene matches: 4. The CDR3 runs to 16 residues. In germline, CDR1 is SGHNT, CDR2 YYREEE (reference sequence). The CDR3 spells CASSLDGTSFTDTQYF. CDR3 nucleotides: TGTGCCAGCAGCTTGGACGGGACTAGCTTCACAGATACGCAGTATTTT.

This clone was recorded a few times. In DNA form, the CDR3 reads TGTGCCGGGTGGGAGGGAAAGAGGAATGGCTACACCTTC. This encodes CAGWEGKRNGYTF. The chain joins TRBV30 to TRBJ1-2; D remains unclear. CDR1 is GTSNPN and CDR2 is SVGIG in the germline V gene (reference sequence). The CDR3 runs to 13 residues. V lost 8 bases, J lost 6 bases, and 19 bases lay in between.

The rearrangement uses TRBV10-3 and TRBJ1-2; TRBD1 matches at 8 bases. The CDR3 consists of 15 residues. CDR1 and CDR2 from the germline V gene are ENHRY and SYGVKD. Trimming removed 4 bases from V and 1 base from J; junction bases left unmatched: 5. CDR3 DNA: TGTGCCATCAGTGGGGGACAGGACCGTAACTATGGCTACACCTTC. This sequence encodes CAISGGQDRNYGYTF.

V usage is TRBV28 and J usage is TRBJ1-1, with 7 bases lining up with TRBD1. Germline CDR1 and CDR2: MDHEN and SYDVKM. The CDR3 loop spans 16 amino acids. The V segment lost 2 bases and the J segment 0 bases; nucleotides outside the gene matches: 6. The CDR3 coding sequence is TGTGCCAGCAGTTTAGGAGGGGGCGCGATGAACACTGAAGCTTTCTTT. Its translation is CASSLGGGAMNTEAFF.